This TCR beta chain stems from a study of Ad26.COV2.S vaccination and SARS-CoV-2 variants. Looked up from germline, CDR1 is SGHDT and CDR2 is YYEEEE. The V segment lost 3 bases and the J segment 9 bases; nucleotides outside the gene matches: 8. The CDR3 length is 14 residues. Whole-study findings and limits: Those who received vaccine or placebo ended up with similar non-spike TCR breadth.

The treatment denotes: about 20 received Ad26.COV2.S at low or high dose, single or two shots; 5 received placebo; per-sample allocation not given. It was on day 63 after the first vaccine or placebo injection that samples were taken. An Ad26 vector carrying the Wuhan-strain SARS-CoV-2 spike served as the vaccine. Regarding this clone: Its antigen is not identified.

The method was immunoSEQ multiplex PCR; TCRdb's version includes in-frame clones alone and lacks a portion of them. The table includes roughly 350,000 clones, around nine tenths detected once. The rearrangement joins TRBV5-6 to TRBJ2-2, with 7 bases matching TRBD1. This TCR was sampled from a person aged 18-60 years who received the Ad26.COV2.S COVID-19 vaccine or a placebo. Sequencing was performed on peripheral blood, taken in a trial of Ad26.COV2.S vaccine versus placebo. The CDR3 reads CASSSGGPLRELFF. The DNA for the CDR3 is TGTGCCAGCAGCTCAGGGGGACCCCTCAGGGAGCTGTTTTTT.